The rows below give T cell receptor beta chains drawn from one sample of a study of cytomegalovirus exposure and HLA in healthy donors. Generated by immunoSEQ multiplex PCR, the TCRdb table keeps only in-frame clones and is missing some. The table records roughly 100,000 clones, over 70% of them present only once. Sequencing was carried out using PBMCs. The receptors here all came from a woman between 35 and 50 years old in good health and CMV-seropositive. Each CDR3 is given with its conserved first and last residue. The D gene is left open where the match is weak. Clone sizes are given selectively: once, few, many, or a class where the clone is expanded.

d_call: NA
v_call: TRBV4-2
j_call: TRBJ1-5
clone_size: NA
cdr3_aa: CASSQVETPNQPQHF
cdr3_nt: TGTGCCAGCAGCCAGGTGGAGACGCCTAATCAGCCCCAGCATTTT

d_call: NA
v_call: TRBV6-1
j_call: TRBJ2-1
clone_size: once
cdr3_aa: CATIFFYRDHNEQFF
cdr3_nt: TGTGCCACCATCTTCTTTTACAGGGACCACAATGAGCAGTTCTTC

d_call: NA
v_call: TRBV18
j_call: TRBJ1-3
clone_size: once
cdr3_aa: CASSGGNGNTIYF
cdr3_nt: TGTGCCAGCTCAGGCGGGAACGGGAACACCATATATTTT

d_call: NA
v_call: TRBV18
j_call: TRBJ2-2
clone_size: once
cdr3_aa: CASSLPGAGELFF
cdr3_nt: TGTGCCAGCTCCCTTCCGGGGGCCGGGGAGCTGTTTTTT

d_call: TRBD1
v_call: TRBV28
j_call: TRBJ2-7
clone_size: NA
cdr3_aa: CASRRTGLYEQYF
cdr3_nt: TGTGCCAGCAGACGGACAGGACTCTACGAGCAGTACTTC

d_call: TRBD1
v_call: TRBV7-9
j_call: TRBJ2-5
clone_size: NA
cdr3_aa: CAIGQAQETQYF
cdr3_nt: TGTGCCATCGGACAGGCTCAAGAGACCCAGTACTTC

d_call: TRBD2
v_call: TRBV27
j_call: TRBJ2-7
clone_size: once
cdr3_aa: CASSLPSGSFDTYEQYF
cdr3_nt: TGTGCCAGCAGTTTGCCTAGCGGGAGTTTTGATACCTACGAGCAGTACTTC

d_call: NA
v_call: TRBV11-2
j_call: TRBJ2-7
clone_size: NA
cdr3_aa: CASSYRVSYEQYF
cdr3_nt: TGTGCCAGCAGTTACAGGGTCTCCTACGAGCAGTACTTC

d_call: NA
v_call: TRBV9
j_call: TRBJ2-4
clone_size: NA
cdr3_aa: CASSVEPKNSQYF
cdr3_nt: TGTGCCAGCAGCGTAGAACCCAAAAACAGTCAGTACTTC

d_call: TRBD1
v_call: TRBV7-9
j_call: TRBJ1-3
clone_size: NA
cdr3_aa: CASSSQQGAGNTIYF
cdr3_nt: TGTGCCAGCAGCTCCCAACAGGGGGCGGGGAACACCATATATTTT

d_call: TRBD1
v_call: TRBV6-1
j_call: TRBJ1-5
clone_size: NA
cdr3_aa: CASSAPGQGFGQPQHF
cdr3_nt: TGTGCCAGCAGTGCTCCGGGACAGGGATTTGGGCAGCCCCAGCATTTT

d_call: NA
v_call: TRBV27
j_call: TRBJ1-2
clone_size: NA
cdr3_aa: CASSYNSGYGYTF
cdr3_nt: TGTGCCAGCAGTTATAACAGTGGCTATGGCTACACCTTC

d_call: NA
v_call: TRBV13
j_call: TRBJ2-7
clone_size: NA
cdr3_aa: CASSLRDKSYEQYF
cdr3_nt: TGTGCCAGCAGCTTACGGGACAAGTCCTACGAGCAGTACTTC

d_call: NA
v_call: TRBV10-2
j_call: TRBJ2-1
clone_size: NA
cdr3_aa: CASSAAVHYNEQFF
cdr3_nt: TGCGCCAGCAGTGCCGCGGTACACTACAATGAGCAGTTCTTC

d_call: TRBD2
v_call: TRBV6-1
j_call: TRBJ2-1
clone_size: once
cdr3_aa: CASSEGTSYSPNEQFF
cdr3_nt: TGTGCCAGCAGTGAAGGGACTAGCTACTCCCCCAATGAGCAGTTCTTC

d_call: NA
v_call: TRBV6-6
j_call: TRBJ1-2
clone_size: few
cdr3_aa: CASSYSMGGAYGYTF
cdr3_nt: TGTGCCAGCAGTTACTCGATGGGGGGTGCTTATGGCTACACCTTC

d_call: NA
v_call: TRBV5-5
j_call: TRBJ1-1
clone_size: NA
cdr3_aa: CASSYYQNTEAFF
cdr3_nt: TGTGCCAGCAGCTACTATCAGAACACTGAAGCTTTCTTT

d_call: TRBD2
v_call: TRBV5-6
j_call: TRBJ2-7
clone_size: NA
cdr3_aa: CASSQLAGGTYEQYF
cdr3_nt: TGTGCCAGCAGCCAACTAGCGGGAGGAACCTACGAGCAGTACTTC

d_call: TRBD1
v_call: TRBV2
j_call: TRBJ1-1
clone_size: NA
cdr3_aa: CATRDSMNTEAFF
cdr3_nt: TGTGCCACTCGGGACAGCATGAACACTGAAGCTTTCTTT

d_call: NA
v_call: TRBV5-6
j_call: TRBJ2-7
clone_size: NA
cdr3_aa: CASSLRGWQTLSYEQYF
cdr3_nt: TGTGCCAGCAGCTTGAGGGGGTGGCAGACCCTCTCCTACGAGCAGTACTTC

d_call: NA
v_call: TRBV10-3
j_call: TRBJ2-1
clone_size: few
cdr3_aa: CAISEGPGYNEQFF
cdr3_nt: TGTGCCATCAGTGAGGGCCCAGGCTACAATGAGCAGTTCTTC

d_call: NA
v_call: TRBV4-3
j_call: TRBJ2-1
clone_size: NA
cdr3_aa: CASSQDAVFYNEQFF
cdr3_nt: TGCGCCAGCAGCCAAGACGCGGTTTTCTACAATGAGCAGTTCTTC

d_call: TRBD1
v_call: TRBV28
j_call: TRBJ2-6
clone_size: NA
cdr3_aa: CASWRQGATGANVLTF
cdr3_nt: TGTGCCAGCTGGCGGCAGGGGGCCACTGGGGCCAACGTCCTGACTTTC

d_call: NA
v_call: TRBV6-5
j_call: TRBJ1-5
clone_size: NA
cdr3_aa: CASSKSEFGNQPQHF
cdr3_nt: TGTGCCAGCAGTAAGAGCGAGTTTGGCAATCAGCCCCAGCATTTT

d_call: TRBD2
v_call: TRBV12-5
j_call: TRBJ2-1
clone_size: NA
cdr3_aa: CASGLVTSGYNEQFF
cdr3_nt: TGTGCTAGTGGTTTGGTTACTAGCGGCTACAATGAGCAGTTCTTC

d_call: NA
v_call: TRBV29-1
j_call: TRBJ2-3
clone_size: once
cdr3_aa: CSVDDGGADTQYF
cdr3_nt: TGCAGCGTTGATGATGGCGGGGCAGATACGCAGTATTTT

d_call: TRBD2
v_call: TRBV5-1
j_call: TRBJ2-5
clone_size: NA
cdr3_aa: CASSLAASGGETQYF
cdr3_nt: TGCGCCAGCAGCTTGGCCGCTAGCGGGGGGGAGACCCAGTACTTC

d_call: NA
v_call: TRBV9
j_call: TRBJ2-2
clone_size: NA
cdr3_aa: CASSVDRENTGELFF
cdr3_nt: TGTGCCAGCAGCGTAGACCGGGAGAACACCGGGGAGCTGTTTTTT

d_call: TRBD2
v_call: TRBV28
j_call: TRBJ2-3
clone_size: NA
cdr3_aa: CATALAGGQDTQYF
cdr3_nt: TGTGCCACCGCCCTAGCGGGGGGGCAAGATACGCAGTATTTT

d_call: TRBD2
v_call: TRBV5-1
j_call: TRBJ2-7
clone_size: NA
cdr3_aa: CASSLEGGDYEQYF
cdr3_nt: TGCGCCAGCAGCTTGGAGGGAGGGGACTACGAGCAGTACTTC

d_call: TRBD1
v_call: TRBV5-4
j_call: TRBJ2-7
clone_size: NA
cdr3_aa: CASSLGGGSGEQYF
cdr3_nt: TGTGCCAGCAGCTTGGGAGGGGGCTCGGGTGAGCAGTACTTC

d_call: TRBD1
v_call: TRBV5-4
j_call: TRBJ1-2
clone_size: NA
cdr3_aa: CASSSVPGQGAGSYGYTF
cdr3_nt: TGTGCCAGCAGCTCGGTCCCGGGACAGGGGGCCGGGAGCTATGGCTACACCTTC

d_call: NA
v_call: TRBV29-1
j_call: TRBJ1-4
clone_size: few
cdr3_aa: CSVSKTGPYEKLFF
cdr3_nt: TGCAGCGTAAGCAAGACAGGACCCTATGAAAAACTGTTTTTT

d_call: NA
v_call: TRBV11-2
j_call: TRBJ1-5
clone_size: NA
cdr3_aa: CASSALEGNQPQHF
cdr3_nt: TGTGCCAGCAGCGCCCTGGAGGGAAATCAGCCCCAGCATTTT

d_call: TRBD1
v_call: TRBV7-9
j_call: TRBJ2-3
clone_size: few
cdr3_aa: CASSLEGAWASDTQYF
cdr3_nt: TGTGCCAGCAGCTTAGAGGGGGCTTGGGCGTCAGATACGCAGTATTTT

d_call: TRBD1
v_call: TRBV7-9
j_call: TRBJ2-2
clone_size: NA
cdr3_aa: CASSINRGTGELFF
cdr3_nt: TGTGCCAGCAGCATTAACAGGGGGACCGGGGAGCTGTTTTTT

d_call: NA
v_call: TRBV25-1
j_call: TRBJ1-2
clone_size: few
cdr3_aa: CASSEYAGADGYTF
cdr3_nt: TGTGCCAGCAGTGAATATGCGGGGGCGGATGGCTACACCTTC

d_call: NA
v_call: TRBV2
j_call: TRBJ1-2
clone_size: NA
cdr3_aa: CASSREVYGYTF
cdr3_nt: TGTGCCAGCAGCAGGGAGGTCTATGGCTACACCTTC

d_call: NA
v_call: TRBV7-3
j_call: TRBJ2-5
clone_size: NA
cdr3_aa: CASSSGVPETQYF
cdr3_nt: TGTGCCAGCAGCTCCGGGGTCCCAGAGACCCAGTACTTC

d_call: TRBD1
v_call: TRBV10-1
j_call: TRBJ1-4
clone_size: NA
cdr3_aa: CARNPGAPLDRGPNEKLFF
cdr3_nt: TGCGCCAGAAACCCTGGGGCCCCTCTAGACAGGGGCCCTAATGAAAAACTGTTTTTT

d_call: NA
v_call: TRBV4-1
j_call: TRBJ1-6
clone_size: NA
cdr3_aa: CASSQLQGISPLHF
cdr3_nt: TGCGCCAGCAGCCAATTGCAGGGGATTTCACCCCTCCACTTT

d_call: TRBD2
v_call: TRBV7-9
j_call: TRBJ2-3
clone_size: NA
cdr3_aa: CASTRAGGDTQYF
cdr3_nt: TGTGCCAGCACCCGGGCGGGGGGGGATACGCAGTATTTT

d_call: NA
v_call: TRBV19
j_call: TRBJ1-5
clone_size: NA
cdr3_aa: CARVTEQPQHF
cdr3_nt: TGTGCCAGGGTAACAGAACAGCCCCAGCATTTT

d_call: TRBD1
v_call: TRBV19
j_call: TRBJ1-6
clone_size: NA
cdr3_aa: CASSVPGQGSRGSPLHF
cdr3_nt: TGTGCCAGTAGTGTACCGGGACAGGGTTCACGAGGATCACCCCTCCACTTT

d_call: TRBD2
v_call: TRBV10-3
j_call: TRBJ2-1
clone_size: NA
cdr3_aa: CATGTSGGEGEQFF
cdr3_nt: TGTGCCACTGGGACTAGCGGGGGCGAAGGTGAGCAGTTCTTC

d_call: NA
v_call: TRBV15
j_call: TRBJ1-2
clone_size: NA
cdr3_aa: CATSFLTGGYGYTF
cdr3_nt: TGTGCCACCAGCTTCCTCACCGGAGGGTATGGCTACACCTTC

d_call: NA
v_call: TRBV9
j_call: TRBJ2-1
clone_size: NA
cdr3_aa: CASSVQGGDEQFF
cdr3_nt: TGTGCCAGCAGCGTTCAGGGGGGCGATGAGCAGTTCTTC

d_call: NA
v_call: TRBV7-6
j_call: TRBJ1-5
clone_size: NA
cdr3_aa: CASSLGREDQPQHF
cdr3_nt: TGTGCCAGCAGCTTAGGCAGGGAGGACCAGCCCCAGCATTTT

d_call: TRBD1
v_call: TRBV5-1
j_call: TRBJ1-4
clone_size: NA
cdr3_aa: CASSFGQGKEKLFF
cdr3_nt: TGCGCCAGCAGCTTTGGACAGGGAAAAGAAAAACTGTTTTTT

d_call: TRBD1
v_call: TRBV14
j_call: TRBJ1-2
clone_size: NA
cdr3_aa: CASSQDRWDRGHRPTYTF
cdr3_nt: TGTGCCAGCAGCCAAGATCGATGGGACAGGGGGCACCGGCCCACCTACACCTTC

d_call: TRBD1
v_call: TRBV20-1
j_call: TRBJ1-1
clone_size: NA
cdr3_aa: CSASRGGAAFF
cdr3_nt: TGCAGTGCTAGCAGAGGGGGCGCGGCTTTCTTT

d_call: TRBD1
v_call: TRBV10-3
j_call: TRBJ1-2
clone_size: NA
cdr3_aa: CAISDGTGRNYGYTF
cdr3_nt: TGTGCCATCAGCGATGGGACAGGACGTAACTATGGCTACACCTTC

d_call: TRBD1
v_call: TRBV19
j_call: TRBJ2-7
clone_size: NA
cdr3_aa: CARPIKGATVPYEQYF
cdr3_nt: TGTGCCAGGCCTATCAAGGGGGCTACCGTCCCCTACGAGCAGTACTTC

d_call: TRBD2
v_call: TRBV7-9
j_call: TRBJ2-1
clone_size: NA
cdr3_aa: CASKRDPYNEQFF
cdr3_nt: TGTGCCAGCAAGCGGGACCCCTACAATGAGCAGTTCTTC

d_call: NA
v_call: TRBV2
j_call: TRBJ1-3
clone_size: NA
cdr3_aa: CATAVLSSGNTIYF
cdr3_nt: TGTGCCACCGCGGTGCTGAGCTCTGGAAACACCATATATTTT